The entry below describes one TCR beta chain. The antigen remains unidentified. V was trimmed by 2 bases and J by 0 bases, leaving 6 bases between them. Germline-derived CDR1 and CDR2 are SGDLS and YYNGEE. The CDR3 consists of 14 residues. Sorting with CD45RO/CCR7/CD25/CD127/CD95/CD27 yielded naive, central memory, regulatory and stem-like memory CD4+ cells. These data originate in a study of beta chain features in type 1 diabetes. Study conclusions and caveats: Among patients with Type 1 diabetes, TCRB CDR3s were moderately but significantly shorter in every one of the four CD4+ subsets. In comparison with healthy donors, patients had naive, central memory and Treg TCRB repertoires that appeared more similar.

Investigators reverse transcribed all isolated RNA, so they sequenced expressed TCRB transcripts. Only in-frame clones appear in the TCRdb table, and some are missing; sequencing was by immunoSEQ multiplex PCR. The table shows hundreds of thousands of clones, with 15% occurring only once. The clonotype originates from a man younger than 35 in good health. The V and J genes are TRBV9 and TRBJ2-4; D possibly corresponds to TRBD1 (5 bases). The sequencing input was naive CD4+ T cells from blood. In DNA form, the CDR3 reads TGTGCCAGCAGCGTCGGACAAGCCAAAAACATTCAGTACTTC. Translated, it gives CASSVGQAKNIQYF.